Below are 28 T cell receptor beta chains sequenced from a single sample in a study of blood T cells in healthy people across ages. Sample-barcoded 5' priming and a J-beta primer mix drove a second PCR of about 6 to 12 cycles. TCRdb processed the 5' RACE reads anew with MiXCR; each CDR3 protein has one entry. This repertoire shows a few hundred thousand distinct CDR3 sequences, roughly a quarter found once; its top ten account for 3% to 4%. The same sample was also studied in work on T cells of mothers and their children.

The sample was blood. These TCRs come from a boy aged 2 to 10 in good health.

Comment on this clonotype: In this CDR3 the conserved last residue, phenylalanine or tryptophan, is missing, so a read error is likely. This chain links TRBV7-2 with TRBJ2-2; 8 bases agree with TRBD1. The CDR3 has 14 residues. Germline loops: CDR1 SGHTA, CDR2 FQGNSA. The V segment lost 6 bases and the J segment 6 bases; nucleotides outside the gene matches: 6. DNA of the CDR3: TGTGCCAGCAGGACAGGGGTTTTGGCCGGGGAGCTGTTTTCT. Amino acid sequence: CASRTGVLAGELFS.

Many counts were recorded for this clonotype. The chain recombines TRBV29-1 with TRBJ2-2; D gene ambiguous. The CDR3 spans 13 residues. V lost 6 bases and J lost 1, with 9 bases in between. Germline assignment: CDR1 SQVTM and CDR2 ANQGSEA. CDR3 region: CSVGLENTGELFF. The CDR3 DNA sequence: TGCAGCGTCGGTCTGGAGAACACCGGGGAGCTGTTTTTT.

This clonotype was seen a handful of times. The chain joins TRBV7-9 to TRBJ1-2; possibly TRBD1 for D (5 bases). V lost 3 bases and J 2 bases, leaving 22 bases between the germline ends. This CDR3 has 18 residues. The V gene's germline CDR1 is SEHNR and CDR2 FQNEAQ (reference sequence). CDR3 residues: CASSFFRTSGRVNYGYTF. In DNA form, the CDR3 reads TGTGCCAGCAGCTTCTTTCGGACATCCGGGCGGGTCAACTATGGCTACACCTTC.

This sequence joins TRBV7-9 and TRBJ1-1; D ambiguous. Trimming took 4 bases from V and 1 from J, leaving 13 bases between them. This CDR3 contains 15 residues. CDR1 is SEHNR, CDR2 FQNEAQ, per germline (reference sequence). The CDR3, as DNA: TGTGCCAGCAGCTCATATAGGACGGGGAACACTGAAGCTTTCTTT. Its translation is CASSSYRTGNTEAFF.

The chain carries TRBV27 and TRBJ1-4; 8 nucleotides agree with TRBD1. The trim removed 3 bases at V and 7 bases at J, leaving 13 bases unmatched. There are 17 residues in the CDR3. CDR1 and CDR2 from the germline V gene are MNHEY and SMNVEV (reference sequence). This chain's CDR3 is CASSFPRQGREAEKLFF. CDR3 DNA: TGTGCCAGCAGTTTCCCCAGACAGGGGAGAGAAGCTGAAAAACTGTTTTTT.

V is TRBV10-2 and J is TRBJ1-6; D is perhaps TRBD1 (6 bases). This CDR3 is built from 16 residues. Germline V CDR1 and CDR2: WSHSY, SAAADI. V was cut by 11 bases and J by 11 bases, with 28 bases left in between. The CDR3 sequence: CAGQATTGRRQPPLHF. The CDR3, as DNA: TGCGCCGGTCAGGCGACGACAGGTAGAAGACAGCCACCCCTCCACTTT.

A few counts support this clonotype. V usage is TRBV15 and J usage is TRBJ2-7; tentatively, D is TRBD1 (5 bases). This CDR3 contains 13 residues. The germline V gene has CDR1 LNHNV and CDR2 YYDKDF (reference sequence). Deletions cut 4 bases from V and 5 bases from J, with 12 bases between. The CDR3 loop reads CATSITRVHEQYF. Written as DNA, the CDR3 is TGTGCCACCAGCATCACCAGGGTCCACGAGCAGTACTTC.

V usage is TRBV4-2 and J usage is TRBJ1-5; TRBD1 is a possible D gene (5 bases). Per germline, CDR1 LGHNA and CDR2 YNFKEQ. The CDR3 length is 16 residues. V lost 0 bases to trimming and J lost 4 bases, with 13 bases between them. CDR3 sequence: CASSQDQGAGNQPQHF. The CDR3 bases are TGTGCCAGCAGCCAAGACCAGGGCGCGGGAAATCAGCCCCAGCATTTT.

This clonotype was recorded a few times. V is TRBV6-1 and J is TRBJ2-1; 7 nucleotides line up with TRBD1. Germline V lookup: CDR1 MNHNS, CDR2 SASEGT. V shed 2 bases and J 1 base; nucleotides not matched to a gene: 2. This CDR3 has 15 amino acids. CDR3 sequence: CASSESTGSYNEQFF. The CDR3 DNA reads TGTGCCAGCAGTGAATCGACAGGGTCCTACAATGAGCAGTTCTTC.

This chain uses TRBV7-6 with TRBJ2-3, with a possible D match to TRBD2 (5 bases). Germline CDR1 and CDR2: SGHVS and FNYEAQ. The CDR3 length is 15 residues. Between the trimmed V and J ends, which lost 1 base and 4 bases, there was a span of 12 bases. The CDR3 spells CASSLDGWESDTQYF. Written as DNA, the CDR3 is TGTGCCAGCAGCTTAGATGGGTGGGAGTCAGATACGCAGTATTTT.

The V gene is TRBV11-2, the J gene TRBJ2-5; no clear D. The germline V gene has CDR1 SGHAT and CDR2 FQNNGV. V dropped 5 bases and J dropped 2 bases, with 15 bases sitting between them. There are 15 residues in the CDR3. As DNA, the CDR3 is TGTGCCAGCAGCCCCCAACGGTGGGGTCAAGAGACCCAGTACTTC. Protein product: CASSPQRWGQETQYF.

This sequence joins TRBV14 and TRBJ1-1; D may be TRBD1 (6 bases). Germline V gene sequence: CDR1 SGHDN, CDR2 FVKESK. The CDR3 spans 18 residues. V lost 4 bases and J lost 1, with 22 bases in between. CDR3 DNA: TGTGCCAGCAGCCCTCAGGGGTACTCGGCATGGGGGAACACTGAAGCTTTCTTT. Its protein is CASSPQGYSAWGNTEAFF.

The chain employs TRBV27 and TRBJ2-5; a possible D gene is TRBD1 (5 bases). Germline CDR1 MNHEY, CDR2 SMNVEV (reference sequence). This CDR3 spans 13 amino acids. V lost 6 bases and J 7 bases, leaving 15 bases between the germline ends. The CDR3 nucleotides read TGTGCCAGCAGGACAATTGGGGCGCGGACCCAGTACTTC. It encodes CASRTIGARTQYF.

The chain has TRBV5-1 and TRBJ2-3, with a weak D call TRBD1 (7 bases). Per the germline V gene, CDR1 is SGHRS and CDR2 is YFSETQ. The CDR3 contains 16 residues. Between the trimmed V and J ends, which lost 0 bases and 3 bases, there was a span of 14 bases. CDR3 sequence reads: CASSLGLTGRTDTQYF. CDR3 bases: TGCGCCAGCAGCTTGGGTTTGACAGGGAGGACAGATACGCAGTATTTT.

This clonotype was seen only a few times. CDR3 nucleotides: TGTGCCATACATTTGATTGGCCCCCAAGAGACCCAGTACTTC. It translates to CAIHLIGPQETQYF. J is TRBJ2-1 and V is TRBV24-1; D is ambiguous. The J call may be wrong; the DNA end is better matched by TRBJ2-5. Per the germline V gene, CDR1 is KGHDR and CDR2 is SFDVKD. This CDR3 comprises 14 residues.

The rearrangement links TRBV20-1 to TRBJ2-1; D possibly matches TRBD1 or TRBD2 (5 bases each). The assigned J gene may be wrong: the sequence end matches TRBJ2-7 better. Germline V gene lookup returns CDR1 DFQATT and CDR2 SNEGSKA (reference sequence). The CDR3 is 12 amino acids. CDR3: CSASRDVGEQYF. The DNA for the CDR3 is TGCAGTGCGAGTCGGGACGTAGGGGAGCAGTACTTC.

Here the CDR3 reads CASSLEGVLGNTIYF. CDR3 DNA sequence: TGCGCCAGCAGCTTGGAAGGGGTACTCGGAAACACCATATATTTT. This chain links TRBV5-1 with TRBJ1-3, with D maybe TRBD1 (5 bases). V lost 0 bases and J 4 bases, leaving 11 bases between the germline ends. Germline assignment: CDR1 SGHRS and CDR2 YFSETQ. The CDR3 consists of 15 residues.

This clonotype came up once. The chain couples TRBV30 to TRBJ2-1; 7 bases match TRBD1. Germline CDR1 and CDR2: GTSNPN and SVGIG (reference sequence). Trimming removed 0 bases from V and 0 bases from J; junction bases left unmatched: 2. The CDR3 spans 15 residues. The CDR3 protein is CAWSVNRGSYNEQFF. CDR3 in DNA: TGTGCCTGGAGTGTGAACAGGGGCTCCTACAATGAGCAGTTCTTC.

This clonotype was seen more than once but under ten times. The chain couples TRBV6-5 to TRBJ1-1, with D unclear. There are 11 residues in the CDR3. Germline CDR1 MNHEY, CDR2 SVGAGI. Trimming stripped 8 bases from V and 7 bases from J, with 11 bases between. Here the CDR3 DNA reads TGTGCCAGCGTCGAGTGGGGTGAAGCTTTCTTT. Translation gives CASVEWGEAFF.

This clonotype was counted only a few times. The rearrangement uses TRBV15 and TRBJ2-7, with no clear D. The CDR3 is made up of 13 amino acids. The V end lost 0 bases, the J end lost 5 bases, and 8 bases lay between the germline ends. The germline CDR1 and CDR2 sequences are LNHNV and YYDKDF (reference sequence). The CDR3: CATSREALHEQYF. The CDR3 DNA reads as TGTGCCACCAGCAGAGAGGCCCTCCACGAGCAGTACTTC.

This clonotype appeared a few times. CDR3 in DNA: TGTGCCAGCAGCGCAGGGACAGGGAAGCTGTACTTC. Translated, it gives CASSAGTGKLYF. The J gene is TRBJ2-7, the V gene TRBV7-2; 9 bases map to TRBD1. The CDR3 runs 12 residues. V was clipped by 5 bases and J by 12 bases; unmatched bases: 8. CDR1 and CDR2 from the germline V gene are SGHTA and FQGNSA. Full variable domain (rest looked up from reference TRBV7-2 and TRBJ2-7): GAGVSQSPSNKVTEKGKDVELRCDPISGHTALYWYRQSLGQGLEFLIYFQGNSAPDKSGLPSDRFSAERTGGSVSTLTIQRTQQEDSAVYLCASSAGTGKLYFGPGTRLTVT.

The V gene is TRBV30, the J gene TRBJ2-4, with 8 bases that match TRBD1. V lost 0 bases, J lost 5 bases, and 12 bases stayed unmatched. There are 17 residues in the CDR3. Germline V gene lookup returns CDR1 GTSNPN and CDR2 SVGIG (reference sequence). The CDR3 nucleotides read TGTGCCTGGAGTGTACCCCGAGCAGGGGGCTCGGAAAACATTCAGTACTTC. Encoded protein: CAWSVPRAGGSENIQYF.

The chain couples TRBV6-5 to TRBJ2-7; D tentatively fits TRBD1 or TRBD2 (6 bases each). Looked up from germline, CDR1 is MNHEY and CDR2 is SVGAGI. V shed 0 bases and J shed 9 bases, with 18 bases lying between them. This CDR3 contains 15 residues. In DNA form, the CDR3 reads TGTGCCAGCAGTTACTCGAGGGGGGACACTCCCCCGCAGTACTTC. Encoded protein: CASSYSRGDTPPQYF.

This clonotype has more than one count but fewer than ten. The chain uses TRBV5-1 and TRBJ2-1; 10 bases are a match to TRBD2. Germline loops: CDR1 SGHRS, CDR2 YFSETQ. The CDR3 totals 17 residues. Losses at the gene ends were 0 bases for V and 1 base for J; bases not matched to a gene: 4. This CDR3 reads CASSLGASGRSYNEQFF. The CDR3 coding sequence is TGCGCCAGCAGCTTGGGGGCTAGCGGGAGATCCTACAATGAGCAGTTCTTC.

The sample holds a few counts of this clonotype. V gene TRBV19 combines with J gene TRBJ2-7, with 8 bases matching TRBD1. This CDR3 comprises 13 residues. J lost 6 bases, V lost 6 bases, and 7 bases had no gene match. Germline V gene sequence: CDR1 LNHDA, CDR2 SQIVND (reference sequence). The CDR3 spells CASSATGESEQYF. CDR3 bases: TGTGCCAGTAGCGCGACAGGGGAATCCGAGCAGTACTTC.

As regards this clonotype: At one of its ends the junction is not consistent with the germline gene, which may arise from a read error. The CDR3: CAISETEARRFF. DNA for the CDR3: TGCGCCATCAGTGAGACAGAGGCGAGACGGTTCTTC. The rearrangement links TRBV10-3 to TRBJ2-5, with D maybe TRBD1 (5 bases). Germline V gene sequence: CDR1 ENHRY, CDR2 SYGVKD. This CDR3 is built from 12 residues.

The J gene is TRBJ2-4, the V gene TRBV20-1; the D is unclear. V lost 2 bases and J lost 1, with 9 bases in between. From germline, CDR1 is DFQATT and CDR2 SNEGSKA (reference sequence). This CDR3 has 14 amino acids. The CDR3 DNA reads as TGCAGTGCTAGACGGCTTTGGGCCAAAAACATTCAGTACTTC. Residues: CSARRLWAKNIQYF.

This clonotype was recorded many times. The V gene is TRBV7-3, the J gene TRBJ2-3; 11 bases map to TRBD2. The V gene end was trimmed by 1 base and the J gene end by 6 bases; junction bases not matched to a gene: 6. The germline V gene encodes CDR1 SGHTA and CDR2 FQGTGA. The CDR3 consists of 16 residues. The CDR3 loop is CASSLISGGARDTQYF. Written as DNA, the CDR3 is TGTGCCAGCAGCTTAATTAGCGGGGGGGCTCGGGATACGCAGTATTTT.